The T cell receptor beta chain under discussion was sequenced for a study of CD8 T cells in ankylosing spondylitis. Study findings and constraints: Made up of eight highly homologous variants, a TCR beta motif appeared characteristic of ankylosing spondylitis blood.

TCRdb redid the calling of the 5' RACE reads with MiXCR, one entry per CDR3 protein. The data show some 800,000 distinct CDR3 sequences, 12% seen once. The sample holds many counts of this clonotype. As yet, its antigen is unknown. Germline CDR1 is DFQATT and CDR2 is SNEGSKA (reference sequence). CDR3 size: 13 residues. The V segment lost 6 bases and the J segment 4 bases; nucleotides outside the gene matches: 5. The TCR comes from a male donor with ankylosing spondylitis. The chain is built from TRBV20-1 and TRBJ2-1; 8 bases fit TRBD1. Sequencing was performed on blood, either unsorted or a sorted T cell fraction (not recorded which). The CDR3 bases are TGCAGTGCCCGGACAGGGCAGTACAATGAGCAGTTCTTC. This encodes CSARTGQYNEQFF.